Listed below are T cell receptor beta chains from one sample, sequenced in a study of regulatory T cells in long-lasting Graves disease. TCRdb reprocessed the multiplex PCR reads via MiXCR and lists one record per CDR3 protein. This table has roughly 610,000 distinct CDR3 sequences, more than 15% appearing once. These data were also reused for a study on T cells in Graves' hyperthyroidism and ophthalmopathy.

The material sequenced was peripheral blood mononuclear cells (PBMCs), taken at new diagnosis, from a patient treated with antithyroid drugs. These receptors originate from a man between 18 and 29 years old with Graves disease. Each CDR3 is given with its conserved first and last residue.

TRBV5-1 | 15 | CASSLGTESTDTQYF
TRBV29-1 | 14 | CSVELRQGSYEQYF
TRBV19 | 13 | CASSFGTGDEQYF
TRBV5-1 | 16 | CASSLTSGTNYNEQFF
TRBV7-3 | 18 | CASSLGTPSSGGPGTQYF
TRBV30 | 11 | CAWSQSPEAFF
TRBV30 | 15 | CAWDNWEASYNEQFF
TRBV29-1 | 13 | CSVPGTYYNEQFF
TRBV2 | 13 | CASSGSVQETQYF
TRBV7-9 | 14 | CANSSHYRADGYTF
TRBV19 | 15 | CASSIGQLPRSEQFF
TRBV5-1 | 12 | CASSSTFLGYTF
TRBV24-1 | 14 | CATSDLRQSGELFF
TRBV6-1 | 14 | CASSTPGRGGEQYF
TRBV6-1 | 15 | CASSELGQGLYEQYF
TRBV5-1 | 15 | CASSFWGQNYNEQFF
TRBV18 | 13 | CASSPPGKETQYF
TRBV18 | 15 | CASSPREGSGNTIYF
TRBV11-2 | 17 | CASSLEMGLAGGGEQFF
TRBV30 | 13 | CAWSVRGAGGYTF
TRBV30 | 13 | CAWIPGTSSEQYF
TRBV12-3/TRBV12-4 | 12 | CASSLSFYEQYF
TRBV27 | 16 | CASSTRLAGRGNEQFF
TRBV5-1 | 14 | CASSSGERDTEAFF
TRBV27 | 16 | CASSLHLRAPQETQYF
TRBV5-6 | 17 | CASSLYRVFDRNQPQHF
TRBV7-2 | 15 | CASSPRGGQQNEAFF
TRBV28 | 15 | CPSQGRDRGDQPQHF
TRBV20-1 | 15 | CSAIPWSGDSTEAFF
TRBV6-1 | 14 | CASSAGDAPPEQFF
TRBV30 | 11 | CAWSLDHEQFF
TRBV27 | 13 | CASSFRVSYEQYF
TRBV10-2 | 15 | CASTQPGLADYEQYF
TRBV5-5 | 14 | CASSLRQSQETQYF
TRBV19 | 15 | CASSTIDRTGSEAFF
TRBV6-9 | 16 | CASSYEPGQENTEAFF
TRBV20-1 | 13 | CRATNGRMNEQFF
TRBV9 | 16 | CASSVAAGLSTDTQYF
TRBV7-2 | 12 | CASSLKTDTQYF
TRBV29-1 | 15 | CSVENSRGYSYEQYF
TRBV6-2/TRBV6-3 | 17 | CASSGSRQGWYNQPQHF
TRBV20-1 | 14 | CSARDVLSIYEQYF
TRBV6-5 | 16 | CASSYSGEANTGELFF
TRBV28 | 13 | CASSSTGAGTQYF